This TCR beta chain was identified during a study of siplizumab effects on memory and regulatory T cells. The study's findings and limits: The diversity of naive T cells seemed greater than that of memory cells, and their alloresponse contribution seemed major. Where siplizumab was present, mappable alloreactive CD4+ clones averaged approximately 73% Treg-derived, compared with approximately 25% in controls. Assignment of a naive or memory phenotype failed for roughly 75-95% of the proliferating CD4+ or CD8+ clones.

Remarks on this clone: Its specificity is not known.

Each sample had around 110,000 TCR templates assayed. This table comes from immunoSEQ multiplex PCR, and its TCRdb copy is limited to in-frame clones, with some not included. The data contain about 110,000 clones, under 95% of them singletons. This TCR came from a human donor in good health. Specimen: Tregs sorted from blood.

CDR3 in DNA: TGCGCCAGCAGGGGCGGCTACGAGCAGTACTTC. It specifies CASRGGYEQYF. This chain links TRBV10-1 with TRBJ2-7; D gene ambiguous. The V end lost 6 bases, the J end lost 3 bases, and 6 bases lay between the germline ends. The CDR3 is 11 amino acids. Per the germline V gene, CDR1 is WNHNN and CDR2 is SYGVQD (reference sequence).